This T cell receptor (beta chain) stems from a study of T cell responses to AZD1222 COVID-19 vaccine. Study-level information: Second doses at about 4 or about 12 weeks were pooled. Broader study findings: Researchers took repertoire samples only after the peak T cell response had come. Reportedly, nearly half of unique spike TCRs recognized epitopes outside B.1.351/B.1.1.7 mutations. Baseline serostatus was positive in only a handful of AZD1222 recipients.

Repertoires were generated with immunoSEQ multiplex PCR, while TCRdb's copy carries only in-frame clones and drops some. The sample yields about 120,000 clones, approximately 90% seen once. Comments on this clone: The antigen is undetermined. This CDR3 is also generated by other DNA sequences in the sample.

The clonotype was recovered from an adult in good health. Sequences were derived from peripheral blood, sampled on day 0 of AZD1222 vaccination.

Here the CDR3 reads CASSPGGYGYTF. CDR3 in DNA: TGTGCCAGCTCACCAGGGGGGTATGGCTACACCTTC. The chain recombines TRBV18 with TRBJ1-2, with a tentative D call TRBD1 (5 bases). This CDR3 is 12 amino acids long. Trimming stripped 2 bases from V and 5 bases from J, with 6 bases between. From germline, CDR1 is KGHSH and CDR2 LQKENI.